The T cell receptor beta chain described here comes from a study of CD8+ T cells in alopecia areata. The wider study: Treated individuals took tofacitinib by mouth, 5 to 10 mg twice daily.

Germline V gene sequence: CDR1 SGHRS, CDR2 YFSETQ. Trimming took 0 bases from V and 4 from J, leaving 5 bases between them. The CDR3 has 12 residues. In each case, RNA was isolated and then reverse transcribed into cDNA as the sequencing template. Sequencing was performed with immunoSEQ multiplex PCR; in TCRdb, only in-frame clones are kept and a portion is missing. Of 90,000 to 150,000 clones in the sample, around two fifths are singletons; the top ten hold approximately 3.3%. Sampling of alopecia areata patients yielded lesional scalp punch biopsies as well as peripheral blood. This TCR derives from a human donor with alopecia areata. Sequenced sample: CD4+ T cells sorted from blood. The chain recombines TRBV5-1 with TRBJ2-7, with D perhaps matching TRBD1 (5 bases). This chain's CDR3 is CASSLDRYEQYF. DNA for the CDR3: TGCGCCAGCAGCTTGGACAGGTACGAGCAGTACTTC.